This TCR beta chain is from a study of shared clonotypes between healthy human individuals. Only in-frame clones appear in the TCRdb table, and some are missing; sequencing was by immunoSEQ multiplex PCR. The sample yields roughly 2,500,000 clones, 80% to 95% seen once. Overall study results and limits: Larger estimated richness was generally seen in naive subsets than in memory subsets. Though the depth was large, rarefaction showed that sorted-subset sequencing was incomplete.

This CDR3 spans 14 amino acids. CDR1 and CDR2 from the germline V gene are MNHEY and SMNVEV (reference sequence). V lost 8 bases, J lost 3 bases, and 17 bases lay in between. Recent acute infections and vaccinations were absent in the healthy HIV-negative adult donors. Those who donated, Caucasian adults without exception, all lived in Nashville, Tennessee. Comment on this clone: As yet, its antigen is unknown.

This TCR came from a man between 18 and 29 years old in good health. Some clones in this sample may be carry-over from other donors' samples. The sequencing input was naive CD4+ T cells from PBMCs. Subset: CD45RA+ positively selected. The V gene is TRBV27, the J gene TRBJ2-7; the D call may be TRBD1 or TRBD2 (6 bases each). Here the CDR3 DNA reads TGTGCCAGCGCCCTAGGGGGGTGGTACTACGAGCAGTACTTC. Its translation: CASALGGWYYEQYF.